Below, 24 T cell receptor beta chains from the same sample are listed, as sequenced in a study of T-cell memory formation after mild COVID-19. TCRdb ran MiXCR on the 5' RACE reads and lists one entry per CDR3 protein. Here the sample spans 14,000 to 15,000 distinct CDR3 sequences, roughly 23% being singletons. Sequencing was done on a sample of PBMCs or a T cell subset sorted from them (not recorded which). All receptors derive from a man aged 18 to 29 who had mild COVID-19 (a few samples of this study predate the infection). Cell type and time point are not known.

This clonotype has ten or more counts. This chain links TRBV5-1 with TRBJ2-1, with 9 bases that match TRBD2. The CDR3 runs 17 residues. Germline CDR1 is SGHRS and CDR2 is YFSETQ. V was clipped by 3 bases and J by 10 bases; unmatched bases: 17. The CDR3, as DNA: TGCGCCAGCAGCTCCCCCTTATCCCTAGCGGGGACGGGAGAGCAGTTCTTC. Translation gives CASSSPLSLAGTGEQFF.

This clonotype was observed many times. The chain links TRBV23-1 to TRBJ2-7; tentatively, D is TRBD1 (6 bases). TRBV23-1 is an ORF for which the function is uncertain. CDR3 length equals 16 residues. Deletions cut 4 bases from V and 4 bases from J, with 20 bases between. This CDR3 is CASSPNNRVTPYEQYV. The DNA of the CDR3 is TGCGCCAGCAGTCCCAATAACAGGGTAACTCCATACGAGCAGTACGTC.

This clonotype was observed many times. This chain joins TRBV7-9 and TRBJ1-1, with TRBD1 as a possible D gene (6 bases). This CDR3 region has 12 residues. Trimming took off 2 bases at V and 8 bases at J, with 9 bases between the two ends. Germline V lookup: CDR1 SEHNR, CDR2 FQNEAQ (reference sequence). The CDR3 DNA follows: TGTGCCAGCAGCTTACAGGGGTGGGAAGCTTTCTTT. It encodes CASSLQGWEAFF.

This clonotype was seen repeatedly, ten times or more. The genes are TRBV7-2 and TRBJ1-1; no reliable D call. From germline, CDR1 is SGHTA and CDR2 FQGNSA. V was cut by 1 base and J by 1 base, with 10 bases left in between. The CDR3 extends over 15 amino acids. CDR3 region: CASSLGLRGNTEAFF. The CDR3 nucleotides read TGTGCCAGCAGCTTAGGACTGCGCGGGAACACTGAAGCTTTCTTT.

The table lists this clonotype with many counts. The chain combines TRBV6-5 with TRBJ1-2, with TRBD1 identical over 10 bases. CDR3 length equals 16 residues. Germline V gene sequence: CDR1 MNHEY, CDR2 SVGAGI. Trimming at V came to 0 bases and at J to 6 bases, leaving 7 bases not matched to a gene. The CDR3 DNA reads TGTGCCAGCAGTTACTCCGCGGGACAGGGGTACCATGGCTACACCTTC. Translated, it gives CASSYSAGQGYHGYTF.

This clonotype was picked up a small number of times. The V and J genes are TRBV27 and TRBJ2-7, with unresolved D. The CDR3 length is 13 residues. V was pared by 3 bases and J by 3 bases, with 9 bases between. From germline, CDR1 is MNHEY and CDR2 SMNVEV (reference sequence). The CDR3 here is CASSLKAYYEQYV. The CDR3 DNA follows: TGTGCCAGCAGTTTGAAGGCCTACTACGAGCAGTACGTC.

The J gene is TRBJ2-1, the V gene TRBV7-2; TRBD1 aligns across 8 bases. Looked up from germline, CDR1 is SGHTA and CDR2 is FQGNSA. This CDR3 comprises 15 residues. With 5 bases clipped from V and 8 bases from J, the junction kept 11 bases outside the gene matches. The CDR3 is CASSGNGQGIHEQFF. As DNA, the CDR3 is TGTGCCAGCAGCGGGAACGGACAGGGTATCCATGAGCAGTTCTTC.

This clonotype was detected a few times. The chain joins TRBV5-5 to TRBJ2-3; D is perhaps TRBD1 (6 bases). The CDR3 length is 16 residues. The V end was cut by 0 bases, the J end by 4 bases, with 15 bases between. Germline CDR1 SGHKS, CDR2 YYEKEE (reference sequence). As DNA, the CDR3 is TGTGCCAGCAGCTTGGTAGCAGGGGTGGAGGCAGATACGCAGTATTTT. This gives the protein CASSLVAGVEADTQYF.

With respect to this clonotype: The junction departs from the called germline gene at one end, perhaps through a read error. This chain links TRBV11-3 with TRBJ2-1; 12 positions agree with TRBD2. The V gene's germline CDR1 is SGHNT and CDR2 YENEEA. This CDR3 has 17 residues. In nucleotides, the CDR3 is TGTGCCAGCAGCCTAGATCGACTAGCGGGAGTAAACAATGAGCAGTTCTTC. Amino acid sequence: CASSLDRLAGVNNEQFF.

The rearrangement links TRBV19 to TRBJ1-6, with 9 bases aligning to TRBD1. This CDR3 is built from 16 residues. Trimming took 0 bases from V and 10 from J; bases not matched to a gene: 7. Germline loops: CDR1 LNHDA, CDR2 SQIVND (reference sequence). CDR3 DNA: TGTGCCAGTAGTATAGATCTGGGACAGGGTTGGTCACCCCTCCACTTT. The encoded protein is CASSIDLGQGWSPLHF.

This clonotype was seen repeatedly, ten times or more. The rearrangement joins TRBV20-1 to TRBJ1-2; TRBD1 agrees at 10 bases. This CDR3 contains 17 residues. The V gene's germline CDR1 is DFQATT and CDR2 SNEGSKA (reference sequence). With 3 bases clipped from V and 9 bases from J, the junction kept 19 bases outside the gene matches. The CDR3 sequence is CSARFRDRGPPPWSYTF. For the CDR3, the DNA is TGCAGTGCTAGGTTCCGGGACAGGGGACCTCCGCCTTGGAGCTACACCTTC.

This clonotype was counted ten times or more. This chain uses TRBV6-2 or TRBV6-3 with TRBJ1-1, with no clear D. This CDR3 comprises 13 residues. The germline V gene has CDR1 MNHEY and CDR2 SVGEGT. The germline V and J ends were trimmed by 6 bases and 0 bases, with 8 bases remaining between them. The CDR3 loop reads CASRIIMNTEAFF. Written as DNA, the CDR3 is TGTGCCAGCAGGATAATTATGAACACTGAAGCTTTCTTT.

This clonotype was picked up many times. The J gene is TRBJ1-1, the V gene TRBV12-3 or TRBV12-4, with D maybe TRBD1 (5 bases). CDR3 length: 15 residues. Trimming removed 6 bases at V and 4 bases at J, with 18 bases between. The CDR3 sequence is CASSYLRAGGTEAFF. The CDR3 coding sequence is TGTGCCAGCAGCTACCTACGGGCGGGGGGCACTGAAGCTTTCTTT.

In this sample, this clonotype turned up a few times. The chain is built from TRBV11-2 and TRBJ2-7; D tentatively reads TRBD1 or TRBD2 (7 bases each). This CDR3 spans 14 amino acids. Germline CDR1 SGHAT, CDR2 FQNNGV. V was trimmed by 3 bases and J by 2 bases, leaving 11 bases between them. This CDR3 reads CASSLGGGPYEQYV. CDR3 DNA: TGTGCCAGCAGCTTGGGAGGGGGCCCCTACGAGCAGTACGTC.

DNA for the CDR3: TGCAGTGCCCCGGACAGGGGATTGGGGGGCTACACCTTC. Translated: CSAPDRGLGGYTF. V gene TRBV20-1 combines with J gene TRBJ1-2; 9 positions agree with TRBD1. Per germline, CDR1 DFQATT and CDR2 SNEGSKA (reference sequence). V lost 6 bases and J lost 8; bases outside the gene matches: 10. CDR3 length: 13 residues.

On this clonotype itself: This sequence may be a read error, since a much larger clone differs from it by one base. The chain recombines TRBV29-1 with TRBJ2-2, with 7 bases matching TRBD2. CDR1 SQVTM and CDR2 ANQGSEA come from the germline V gene. The CDR3 contains 12 residues. Here the CDR3 reads CIVARGSGELFF. CDR3 nucleotides: TGCATCGTTGCGCGGGGGTCCGGGGAGCTGTTTTTT.

In its sample, this clonotype was seen many times. This rearrangement joins TRBV7-9 to TRBJ2-2, with a tentative D call TRBD2 (7 bases). Trimming took off 11 bases at V and 5 bases at J, with 18 bases between the two ends. The CDR3 runs to 14 residues. Germline CDR1 SEHNR, CDR2 FQNEAQ (reference sequence). CDR3 bases: TGTGCCGGCCATAGGGGGGGCCCGACCGGGGAGCTGTTTTTT. Translated: CAGHRGGPTGELFF. The variable domain in full, with the rest retrieved from reference TRBV7-9 and TRBJ2-2, is DTGVSQNPRHKITKRGQNVTFRCDPISEHNRLYWYRQTLGQGPEFLTYFQNEAQLEKSRLLSDRFSAERPKGSFSTLEIQRTEQGDSAMYLCAGHRGGPTGELFFGEGSRLTVL.

There are a few counts of this clonotype. The genes are TRBV6-5 and TRBJ2-5; D gene ambiguous. The V end lost 5 bases, the J end lost 6 bases, and 25 bases lay between the germline ends. The CDR3 loop spans 17 amino acids. Per germline, CDR1 MNHEY and CDR2 SVGAGI. CDR3: CASSPLPPSVSRKTQYF. CDR3 nucleotide sequence: TGTGCCAGCAGTCCCCTTCCCCCCTCTGTTAGTAGGAAGACCCAGTACTTC.

About this clonotype: A much larger clone is a single base away; this may be a read error. The V call is TRBV5-5, the J call TRBJ1-1; D unclear. CDR3 length equals 14 residues. Trimming stripped 5 bases from V and 3 bases from J, with 14 bases between. Germline CDR1 reads SGHKS; CDR2 reads YYEKEE (reference sequence). The CDR3 DNA is TGTGCCAGCAGTCAACCCAGTGGGGACACTGAAGCTTTCTTT. It encodes CASSQPSGDTEAFF.

The rearrangement uses TRBV6-2 or TRBV6-3 and TRBJ2-1, with D uncertain. V was trimmed by 6 bases and J by 2 bases, leaving 11 bases between them. The CDR3 runs to 14 residues. Germline V lookup: CDR1 MNHEY, CDR2 SVGEGT. The CDR3 region is CASSRPGAYNEQFF. The CDR3 DNA is TGTGCCAGCAGCCGACCGGGCGCCTACAATGAGCAGTTCTTC.

This clonotype was counted many times. The chain couples TRBV10-1 to TRBJ2-7; TRBD1 is a possible D gene (5 bases). V gave up 5 bases and J gave up 6 bases, with 11 bases separating them. The CDR3 has 12 residues. CDR1 is WNHNN and CDR2 is SYGVQD in the germline V gene (reference sequence). CDR3 bases: TGCGCCAGCAGTTGGATCCAGGGCGAGCAGTACTTC. It codes for CASSWIQGEQYF.

This clonotype has just one count. The rearrangement links TRBV11-2 to TRBJ2-1, with TRBD2 matching over 9 bases. Trimming cost V 5 bases and J 9 bases; bases outside gene matches: 8. Germline CDR1 is SGHAT and CDR2 is FQNNGV. This CDR3 comprises 14 residues. The CDR3 loop reads CASSRDPAGGEQFF. The CDR3 bases are TGTGCCAGCAGCCGGGACCCAGCGGGGGGTGAGCAGTTCTTC.

This clonotype was detected ten times or more. V and J are TRBV29-1 and TRBJ1-6; maybe TRBD1 (6 bases). Trimming took 6 bases from V and 7 from J, leaving 13 bases between them. This CDR3 comprises 13 residues. Germline V gene lookup returns CDR1 SQVTM and CDR2 ANQGSEA. CDR3: CSVGADRNSPLHF. Written as DNA, the CDR3 is TGCAGCGTGGGGGCAGATAGAAATTCACCCCTCCACTTT.

This sequence joins TRBV29-1 and TRBJ2-3; maybe TRBD1 (6 bases). The germline CDR1 and CDR2 sequences are SQVTM and ANQGSEA. This CDR3 comprises 13 residues. The germline V and J ends were trimmed by 0 bases and 6 bases, with 10 bases remaining between them. CDR3 region: CSVEDGGSDTQYF. The CDR3, as DNA: TGCAGCGTTGAAGATGGGGGCTCGGATACGCAGTATTTT.